A single sample gave rise to the 27 T cell receptor beta chains below, sequenced in a study of T cell responses to AZD1222 COVID-19 vaccine. The data were produced by immunoSEQ multiplex PCR, yet TCRdb's version contains in-frame clones alone and is incomplete. This sample has about 54,000 clones, with more than 80% found just once. This specimen was peripheral blood, taken on day 0 of AZD1222 vaccination. All receptors come from an adult in good health.

This clone appeared a single time. The chain couples TRBV12-5 to TRBJ2-2; no clear D. The V gene's germline CDR1 is LGHNT and CDR2 FRNRAP. The CDR3 covers 15 residues. V was cut by 3 bases and J by 4 bases, with 12 bases left in between. As DNA, the CDR3 is TGTGCTAGTGGTTTATCCCTAGGTTTCACCGGGGAGCTGTTTTTT. This codes for CASGLSLGFTGELFF.

The chain combines TRBV27 with TRBJ2-2, with TRBD1 matching over 7 bases. Germline CDR1 is MNHEY and CDR2 is SMNVEV (reference sequence). V trimming: 3 bases; J trimming: 8 bases; junction bases outside the gene matches: 0. The CDR3 consists of 12 residues. CDR3 protein: CASSFRGGELFF. The CDR3 DNA reads as TGTGCCAGCAGTTTCAGGGGGGGGGAGCTGTTTTTT.

V is TRBV5-8 and J is TRBJ2-2; D perhaps matches TRBD2 (5 bases). The CDR3 has 20 residues. V was trimmed by 1 base and J by 3 bases, leaving 25 bases between them. Germline lookup yields CDR1 SGHTS and CDR2 YDEGEE. For the CDR3, the DNA is TGTGCCAGCAGCTTGTGGTGGCTTCGGACCTTCAAGGAGGACACCGGGGAGCTGTTTTTT. Translation gives CASSLWWLRTFKEDTGELFF.

The rearrangement uses TRBV6-5 and TRBJ1-2, with 7 bases aligning to TRBD1. Trimming at V came to 5 bases and at J to 8 bases, leaving 11 bases not matched to a gene. Germline-derived CDR1 and CDR2 are MNHEY and SVGAGI. This CDR3 comprises 14 residues. CDR3: CASSRDRVIGGYTF. DNA of the CDR3: TGTGCCAGCAGTCGAGACAGGGTGATAGGCGGCTACACCTTC.

This rearrangement joins TRBV4-1 to TRBJ1-5; no definite D call. Between the trimmed V and J ends, which lost 1 base and 0 bases, there was a span of 10 bases. CDR1 MGHRA and CDR2 YSYEKL come from the germline V gene. The CDR3 runs to 16 residues. In DNA form, the CDR3 reads TGCGCCAGCAGCCAAGGCACATCGTATAGCAATCAGCCCCAGCATTTT. It specifies CASSQGTSYSNQPQHF.

This clone was recorded a few times. This chain joins TRBV14 and TRBJ1-3; D call uncertain. The CDR3 contains 17 residues. Germline V gene data show CDR1 as SGHDN and CDR2 as FVKESK. The V gene lost 0 bases and the J gene lost 1 base, with 13 bases spanning the gap. The CDR3 DNA follows: TGTGCCAGCAGCCAAGAAGTCACAGCCTTATCTGGAAACACCATATATTTT. This encodes CASSQEVTALSGNTIYF.

The chain has TRBV27 and TRBJ2-1, with a weak D call TRBD2 (6 bases). CDR1 is MNHEY, CDR2 SMNVEV, per germline (reference sequence). The CDR3 runs 14 residues. The V end was cut by 2 bases, the J end by 7 bases, with 12 bases between. The CDR3 protein is CASSLRRGGNEQFF. For the CDR3, the DNA is TGTGCCAGCAGTTTAAGGAGGGGCGGGAATGAGCAGTTCTTC.

This clone has a single count. The chain uses TRBV7-2 and TRBJ2-7; D is undetermined. This CDR3 region has 14 residues. The V end lost 1 base, the J end lost 6 bases, and 13 bases lay between the germline ends. Looked up from germline, CDR1 is SGHTA and CDR2 is FQGNSA. DNA of the CDR3: TGTGCCAGCAGCTTAGGTCCTAGGACGGTCGAGCAGTACTTC. Protein: CASSLGPRTVEQYF.

The chain has TRBV7-6 and TRBJ2-1, with 11 bases that match TRBD2. V lost 8 bases, J lost 9 bases, and 12 bases stayed unmatched. CDR1 is SGHVS and CDR2 is FNYEAQ in the germline V gene. This CDR3 has 15 amino acids. CDR3 protein: CASGGIAGGPSEQFF. The CDR3 bases are TGTGCCAGCGGGGGAATAGCGGGAGGGCCTAGTGAGCAGTTCTTC.

Note on this clone: Different DNA sequences within this sample yield the same CDR3. V is TRBV5-8 and J is TRBJ1-1; a weak D match, TRBD1 (6 bases). Germline V lookup: CDR1 SGHTS, CDR2 YDEGEE. There are 16 residues in the CDR3. Trimming removed 0 bases at V and 7 bases at J, with 19 bases between. In DNA, the CDR3 is TGTGCCAGCAGCTTGGACTTGGGGACATCGAGGAATGAAGCTTTCTTT. Translation gives CASSLDLGTSRNEAFF. Combining the CDR3 with reference TRBV5-8 and TRBJ1-1 gives the whole variable domain EAGVTQSPTHLIKTRGQQATLRCSPISGHTSVYWYQQALGLGLQFLLWYDEGEERNRGNFPPRFSGRQFPNYSSELNVNALELEDSALYLCASSLDLGTSRNEAFFGQGTRLTVV.

The chain couples TRBV15 to TRBJ2-1; TRBD2 matches 8 bases. Germline-derived CDR1 and CDR2 are LNHNV and YYDKDF (reference sequence). V gave up 3 bases and J gave up 3 bases; unmatched junction bases: 10. There are 17 residues in the CDR3. The CDR3: CATSSDLAGRLYNEQFF. DNA for the CDR3: TGTGCCACCAGCAGTGACTTAGCGGGACGACTCTACAATGAGCAGTTCTTC.

This CDR3 is CASSPGLIYNEQFF. CDR3 bases: TGCGCCAGCAGCCCTGGACTAATCTACAATGAGCAGTTCTTC. The chain joins TRBV5-1 to TRBJ2-1, with a weak D call TRBD2 (6 bases). This CDR3 region has 14 residues. V was shortened by 4 bases and J by 3 bases, with 11 bases between the two germline ends. Germline CDR1 and CDR2: SGHRS and YFSETQ.

The chain recombines TRBV3-1 (or the pseudogene TRBV3-2) with TRBJ2-5; the D gene is possibly TRBD1 (6 bases). The V end was cut by 4 bases, the J end by 2 bases, with 8 bases between. Germline CDR1 LGHDT, CDR2 YNNKEL (reference sequence). CDR3 length equals 13 residues. The CDR3 nucleotides read TGTGCCAGCAGCCTTGGACAGCAAGAGACCCAGTACTTC. Its protein is CASSLGQQETQYF.

The V call is TRBV10-2, the J call TRBJ2-1; 9 positions agree with TRBD2. The CDR3 has 15 residues. The V and J ends lost 7 bases and 1 base, in that order; junction bases with no gene match: 5. Germline-derived CDR1 and CDR2 are WSHSY and SAAADI. The CDR3 is CASKTLAGSYNEQFF. Written as DNA, the CDR3 is TGCGCCAGCAAGACTCTAGCGGGGTCCTACAATGAGCAGTTCTTC.

The chain carries TRBV12-3 or TRBV12-4 and TRBJ2-5, with D tentatively TRBD2 (6 bases). CDR3 length: 13 amino acids. V was trimmed by 5 bases and J by 5 bases, leaving 12 bases between them. CDR3 region: CASSLNGGETQYF. In DNA form, the CDR3 reads TGTGCCAGCAGTCTGAATGGGGGGGAGACCCAGTACTTC.

This clone was observed once. The chain uses TRBV7-9 and TRBJ2-7; TRBD1 aligns across 8 bases. With V trimmed by 5 bases and J by 4 bases, 22 bases remained unmatched. Germline V CDR1 and CDR2: SEHNR, FQNEAQ (reference sequence). The CDR3 loop spans 19 amino acids. DNA for the CDR3: TGTGCCAGCAGCCAAACGGGACAGGTTATGGAGTTATACCAATACGAGCAGTACTTC. Its protein is CASSQTGQVMELYQYEQYF.

The CDR3 is CASSTQTGPRGEAFF. The CDR3 bases are TGTGCCAGCAGTACGCAAACAGGGCCGCGGGGTGAAGCTTTCTTT. The rearrangement uses TRBV27 and TRBJ1-1; possible D gene TRBD1, 6 bases. V lost 5 bases, J lost 7 bases, and 20 bases lay in between. The CDR3 sequence is 15 residues long. CDR1 and CDR2 from the germline V gene are MNHEY and SMNVEV (reference sequence).

The chain joins TRBV28 to TRBJ1-1, with 8 bases fitting TRBD1. Per the germline V gene, CDR1 is MDHEN and CDR2 is SYDVKM. With V trimmed by 5 bases and J by 1 base, 6 bases remained unmatched. This CDR3 comprises 15 residues. The CDR3 coding sequence is TGTGCCAGCAGTCCGCCCGGGACAGGGAACACTGAAGCTTTCTTT. It encodes CASSPPGTGNTEAFF. Drawing the rest from reference TRBV28 and TRBJ1-1, the complete variable domain is DVKVTQSSRYLVKRTGEKVFLECVQDMDHENMFWYRQDPGLGLRLIYFSYDVKMKEKGDIPEGYSVSREKKERFSLILESASTNQTSMYLCASSPPGTGNTEAFFGQGTRLTVV.

V usage is TRBV7-8 and J usage is TRBJ2-7; 8 nucleotides agree with TRBD1. V lost 2 bases and J lost 0; bases outside the gene matches: 6. The CDR3 is 16 residues long. The germline V gene has CDR1 SGHVS and CDR2 FQNEAQ. The CDR3 coding sequence is TGTGCCAGCAGCTTAAATTGGGACAGGAGCTCCTACGAGCAGTACTTC. It encodes CASSLNWDRSSYEQYF.

V usage is TRBV19 and J usage is TRBJ2-1; 14 bases are a match to TRBD2. The germline V gene encodes CDR1 LNHDA and CDR2 SQIVND (reference sequence). The CDR3 sequence is 17 residues long. V shed 6 bases and J 7 bases; nucleotides not matched to a gene: 11. CDR3 in amino acids: CASSLDTGTSGSNEQFF. The CDR3, as DNA: TGTGCCAGTAGCCTCGACACCGGGACTAGCGGGAGTAATGAGCAGTTCTTC.

This clone occurred once. The chain couples TRBV14 to TRBJ2-7, with 9 bases matching TRBD2. The J segment lost 0 bases and the V segment lost 2 bases, leaving 5 bases of the junction unmatched. Germline V gene lookup returns CDR1 SGHDN and CDR2 FVKESK. CDR3 length: 16 amino acids. Here the CDR3 reads CASSQWREGSSYEQYF. The CDR3 coding sequence is TGTGCCAGCAGCCAATGGCGGGAGGGTAGCTCCTACGAGCAGTACTTC.

The J gene is TRBJ1-1, the V gene TRBV5-1; no clear D. Germline V gives CDR1 SGHRS, CDR2 YFSETQ. V lost 0 bases and J 1 base, leaving 10 bases between the germline ends. The CDR3 covers 15 residues. As DNA, the CDR3 is TGCGCCAGCAGCTTGGCCTCTCGACAGAACACTGAAGCTTTCTTT. Its translation is CASSLASRQNTEAFF.

This chain connects TRBV3-1 (or the pseudogene TRBV3-2) to TRBJ2-7; D is uncertain. CDR1 is LGHDT and CDR2 is YNNKEL in the germline V gene (reference sequence). Trimming took off 0 bases at V and 4 bases at J, with 10 bases between the two ends. This CDR3 region has 14 residues. CDR3: CASSQDDGVYEQYF. As DNA, the CDR3 is TGTGCCAGCAGCCAAGATGATGGTGTGTACGAGCAGTACTTC.

This clone showed up just once. V and J are TRBV10-3 and TRBJ2-7; no clear D gene. This CDR3 spans 11 amino acids. V gave up 4 bases and J gave up 7 bases, with 8 bases separating them. Germline CDR1 and CDR2: ENHRY and SYGVKD. CDR3 amino acids: CAISGADEQYF. In nucleotides, the CDR3 is TGTGCCATCAGTGGGGCTGATGAGCAGTACTTC.

The V and J genes are TRBV6-6 and TRBJ1-5; D is undetermined. Germline-derived CDR1 and CDR2 are MNHNY and SVGAGI (reference sequence). CDR3 length equals 16 residues. Trimming took off 3 bases at V and 0 bases at J, with 12 bases between the two ends. The CDR3 here is CASSYISGNSNQPQHF. DNA for the CDR3: TGTGCCAGCAGTTATATATCCGGGAATAGCAATCAGCCCCAGCATTTT.

J is TRBJ2-1 and V is TRBV5-1; 8 bases agree with TRBD2. The CDR3 loop spans 16 amino acids. Trimming at V came to 4 bases and at J to 0 bases, leaving 6 bases not matched to a gene. CDR1 SGHRS and CDR2 YFSETQ come from the germline V gene. This CDR3 is CASSGGSGVSYNEQFF. The CDR3 DNA follows: TGCGCCAGCAGCGGCGGTAGCGGGGTCTCCTACAATGAGCAGTTCTTC.

The rearrangement joins TRBV18 to TRBJ2-7; D gene uncertain. CDR3 length equals 13 residues. In germline, CDR1 is KGHSH, CDR2 LQKENI. Trimming removed 4 bases at V and 2 bases at J, with 9 bases between. This chain's CDR3 is CASSRTEAYEQYF. Written as DNA, the CDR3 is TGTGCCAGCTCACGAACAGAAGCCTACGAGCAGTACTTC. Full variable domain (remainder filled in from reference TRBV18 and TRBJ2-7): NAGVMQNPRHLVRRRGQEARLRCSPMKGHSHVYWYRQLPEEGLKFMVYLQKENIIDESGMPKERFSAEFPKEGPSILRIQQVVRGDSAAYFCASSRTEAYEQYFGPGTRLTVT.